One and the same sample provided the 15 T cell receptor beta chains below, sequenced in a study of T cells after yellow fever vaccination. TCRdb re-called the 5' RACE reads through MiXCR, storing one row per CDR3 protein. The table has approximately 510,000 distinct CDR3 sequences, around a fifth seen once. Here the sequenced sample was PBMCs, taken 20 to 25 days after the first yellow fever vaccination. All receptors derive from a young man who received the YFV17D yellow fever vaccine.

J is TRBJ2-4 and V is TRBV30, with D tentatively TRBD1 (6 bases). The CDR3 is made up of 12 amino acids. Trimming shortened V by 4 bases and J by 7 bases, and 11 bases separated the two germline ends. CDR1 is GTSNPN, CDR2 SVGIG, per germline (reference sequence). The CDR3 DNA reads as TGTGCCTGGACTACAGGGAATAACATTCAGTACTTC. Encoded protein: CAWTTGNNIQYF. The full variable domain, in which reference TRBV30 and TRBJ2-4 provide the parts outside the CDR3, is SQTIHQWPATLVQPVGSPLSLECTVEGTSNPNLYWYRQAAGRGLQLLFYSVGIGQISSEVPQNLSASRPQDRQFILSSKKLLLSDSGFYLCAWTTGNNIQYFGAGTRLSVL.

This clonotype was observed once. This chain uses TRBV7-9 with TRBJ2-1; D uncertain. This CDR3 is built from 14 residues. The V gene's germline CDR1 is SEHNR and CDR2 FQNEAQ (reference sequence). Trimming pared 0 bases from V and 3 bases from J, leaving 6 bases between. The CDR3 reads CASSLAELYNEQFF. The CDR3 bases are TGTGCCAGCAGCTTAGCGGAGCTCTACAATGAGCAGTTCTTC.

This clonotype has just a few counts. This chain uses TRBV7-2 with TRBJ2-2; possible D gene TRBD2, 6 bases. From germline, CDR1 is SGHTA and CDR2 FQGNSA. Trimming took off 8 bases at V and 2 bases at J, with 12 bases between the two ends. This CDR3 region has 14 residues. CDR3 in amino acids: CASQWGDNTGELFF. Here the CDR3 DNA reads TGTGCCAGCCAGTGGGGGGATAACACCGGGGAGCTGTTTTTT.

The chain links TRBV6-1 to TRBJ2-2, with D possibly TRBD1 on 5 matching bases. This CDR3 region has 14 residues. Germline CDR1 MNHNS, CDR2 SASEGT. Trimming cost V 4 bases and J 5 bases, with 11 bases left between them. The CDR3 DNA is TGTGCCAGCAGTGGGGGCCTGGAAACCGGGGAGCTGTTTTTT. The encoded protein is CASSGGLETGELFF.

The rearrangement links TRBV6-5 to TRBJ1-1; D call uncertain. CDR3 length: 13 residues. V gave up 5 bases and J gave up 11 bases, with 18 bases separating them. From germline, CDR1 is MNHEY and CDR2 SVGAGI. The chain's CDR3 is CASSHGTGLGAFF. CDR3 in DNA: TGTGCCAGCAGTCACGGAACGGGTCTCGGCGCTTTCTTT.

V gene TRBV4-2 combines with J gene TRBJ2-7; tentatively, D is TRBD1 (5 bases). This CDR3 has 14 amino acids. CDR1 is LGHNA and CDR2 is YNFKEQ in the germline V gene. V lost 0 bases, J lost 6 bases, and 12 bases lay in between. CDR3 region: CASSQEAGPREQYF. CDR3 sequence (DNA): TGTGCCAGCAGCCAAGAAGCAGGGCCACGCGAGCAGTACTTC.

This clonotype occurred a few times. The rearrangement uses TRBV7-8 and TRBJ2-7, with 8 bases aligning to TRBD2. The germline CDR1 and CDR2 sequences are SGHVS and FQNEAQ. CDR3 length equals 14 residues. The junction had 12 bases not matched to a gene; V was cut back by 8 bases and J by 6 bases. The CDR3 here is CASGRGGKLVEQYF. Here the CDR3 DNA reads TGTGCCAGCGGACGGGGGGGCAAGTTGGTCGAGCAGTACTTC.

This clonotype was seen a few times. CDR3 sequence (DNA): TGCAGCGTTGAAGATACACTTTATGGCTACACCTTC. Protein product: CSVEDTLYGYTF. The V gene is TRBV29-1, the J gene TRBJ1-2, with unresolved D. CDR1 and CDR2 (germline): SQVTM, ANQGSEA. Trimming removed 0 bases at V and 5 bases at J, with 7 bases between. CDR3 length equals 12 residues.

This clonotype was detected only a few times. V and J are TRBV4-1 and TRBJ2-5; D might be TRBD1 or TRBD2, each matching 5 bases. V was pared by 6 bases and J by 7 bases, with 12 bases between. CDR1 is MGHRA and CDR2 is YSYEKL in the germline V gene. The CDR3 runs to 12 residues. CDR3 region: CASSHGAGTQYF. CDR3 bases: TGCGCCAGCAGTCACGGGGCCGGGACCCAGTACTTC.

This clonotype has just one count. The gene calls are TRBV29-1 and TRBJ2-2; a possible D gene is TRBD2 (6 bases). CDR1 is SQVTM and CDR2 is ANQGSEA in the germline V gene. V lost 6 bases and J lost 0, with 8 bases in between. The CDR3 is 13 amino acids. CDR3 residues: CSVGGPNTGELFF. CDR3 in DNA: TGCAGCGTGGGGGGACCGAACACCGGGGAGCTGTTTTTT.

The chain has TRBV6-1 and TRBJ2-2; possible D gene TRBD2, 5 bases. The CDR3 is made up of 13 amino acids. CDR1 and CDR2 from the germline V gene are MNHNS and SASEGT. The V end was cut by 6 bases, the J end by 9 bases, with 14 bases between. CDR3 loop: CASSPTGNRELFF. CDR3 coding DNA: TGTGCCAGCAGCCCCACGGGGAACCGGGAGCTGTTTTTT.

The chain joins TRBV20-1 to TRBJ2-3; TRBD2 matches 8 bases. The CDR3 loop spans 15 amino acids. CDR1 and CDR2 from the germline V gene are DFQATT and SNEGSKA (reference sequence). The trim removed 0 bases at V and 6 bases at J, leaving 8 bases unmatched. In nucleotides, the CDR3 is TGCAGTGCTAGAGATCATCGGGGGGGGGTGGATACGCAGTATTTT. Translating gives CSARDHRGGVDTQYF.

This clonotype was picked up a small number of times. The chain uses TRBV9 and TRBJ2-1, with D perhaps matching TRBD1 or TRBD2 (6 bases each). The V end lost 1 base, the J end lost 3 bases, and 14 bases lay between the germline ends. The CDR3 runs to 16 residues. Per the germline V gene, CDR1 is SGDLS and CDR2 is YYNGEE. The CDR3 protein is CASSVQSGAFYNEQFF. The CDR3 DNA reads TGTGCCAGCAGCGTACAATCGGGGGCGTTCTACAATGAGCAGTTCTTC.

Only a few counts were recorded for this clonotype. This chain links TRBV5-1 with TRBJ2-4, with a weak D call TRBD1 (6 bases). The CDR3 runs 14 residues. The germline V gene has CDR1 SGHRS and CDR2 YFSETQ. V was clipped by 3 bases and J by 6 bases, with 13 bases between them. CDR3 sequence (DNA): TGCGCCAGCAGCTCCCCAGGGGCATTAAACATTCAGTACTTC. It translates to CASSSPGALNIQYF.

This clonotype was seen more than once but under ten times. The chain is built from TRBV4-3 and TRBJ1-4; D is ambiguous. The V gene's germline CDR1 is LGHNA and CDR2 YSLEER. CDR3 length: 15 residues. Trimming stripped 5 bases from V and 3 bases from J, with 13 bases between. The CDR3 nucleotides read TGCGCCAGCAGCATCCGAGGGATGGCTAATGAAAAACTGTTTTTT. The encoded protein is CASSIRGMANEKLFF.